The clone carrying this TCR beta chain occurred a few times. The record originates from a study of CD8+ T cells in alopecia areata. As the sequencing template, cDNA was produced by extracting RNA and reverse transcribing it. The table came from immunoSEQ multiplex PCR; TCRdb's copy has only in-frame clones and leaves some out. The sample comprises about 90,000 clones, 44% of which are singletons, and about 17% rests with the top ten. As to treatment: oral pan-JAK inhibitor, 5-10 mg twice daily. Sorting of CD4+ and CD8+ T cells was performed on PBMCs. The germline gives CDR1 MGHDK, CDR2 SYGVNS. The CDR3 has 17 amino acids. The V gene end was trimmed by 1 base and the J gene end by 3 bases; junction bases not matched to a gene: 7.

The TCR originated in a human donor with alopecia areata. The material was CD8+ T cells sorted from blood, obtained at week 24, from a patient treated with tofacitinib. The chain combines TRBV25-1 with TRBJ2-2; 8 bases are shared with TRBD2. The DNA of the CDR3 is TGTGCCAGCAGTGAATTTCTAGCGGGTCTTGACACCGGGGAGCTGTTTTTT. Translating gives CASSEFLAGLDTGELFF.